The clone carrying this T cell receptor (beta chain) was detected only a few times. A much larger clone sits a single nucleotide away, making a read error possible. V was pared by 3 bases and J by 5 bases, with 10 bases between. CDR3 size: 13 residues. The germline gives CDR1 ENHRY, CDR2 SYGVKD. The data originate from a study of blood T cells in healthy people across ages. A second PCR, run for about 7 to 11 cycles, used a sample-barcoded 5' primer plus a J-beta primer mix. TCRdb called the 5' RACE reads again in MiXCR, with one record for every CDR3 protein. The sample has 1.5 million to 2 million distinct CDR3 sequences, approximately 28% seen once.

The chain carries TRBV10-3 and TRBJ2-5, with no clear D. The receptor was isolated from a woman aged 30 to 39 in good health. The material sequenced was blood. The CDR3 loop reads CAISDGKSETQYF. As DNA, the CDR3 is TGTGCCATCAGTGATGGTAAAAGCGAGACCCAGTACTTC.